This TCR beta chain was observed in a study of cytomegalovirus exposure and HLA in healthy donors. Findings and caveats of the study: Sequencing likely produced, as an artifact, a cluster of highly shared sequence variants.

On this clone: The antigen is not known.

CDR1 is SGDLS and CDR2 is YYNGEE in the germline V gene. V was trimmed by 7 bases and J by 6 bases, leaving 11 bases between them. The CDR3 covers 12 residues. PCR employed 60 Vbeta and 13 Jbeta primers. Profiling relied on immunoSEQ multiplex PCR, and the TCRdb table lists in-frame clones only, not all of them. The data show roughly 80,000 clones, with more than 80% seen just once and 1.5% to 2% held by the top ten. The clonotype was recovered from a woman in her thirties in good health and CMV-seronegative. Sequences were obtained from PBMCs. This chain joins TRBV9 and TRBJ2-1; perhaps TRBD1 as D (7 bases). The CDR3 region has the DNA TGTGCCAGCCGGCAGGGGGGCAATGAGCAGTTCTTC. It codes for CASRQGGNEQFF.